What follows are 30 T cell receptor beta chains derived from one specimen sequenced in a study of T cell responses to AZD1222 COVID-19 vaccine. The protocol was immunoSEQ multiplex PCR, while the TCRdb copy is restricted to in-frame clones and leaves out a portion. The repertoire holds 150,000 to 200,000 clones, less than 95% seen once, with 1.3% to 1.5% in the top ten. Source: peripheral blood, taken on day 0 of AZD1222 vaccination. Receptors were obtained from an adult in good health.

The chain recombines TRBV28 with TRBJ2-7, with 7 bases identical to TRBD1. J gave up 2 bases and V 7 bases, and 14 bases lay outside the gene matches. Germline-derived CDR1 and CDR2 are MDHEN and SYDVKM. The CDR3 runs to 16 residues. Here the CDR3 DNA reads TGTGCCAGCAAGTCGAACAGGGGTCATTTCACCTACGAGCAGTACTTC. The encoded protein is CASKSNRGHFTYEQYF.

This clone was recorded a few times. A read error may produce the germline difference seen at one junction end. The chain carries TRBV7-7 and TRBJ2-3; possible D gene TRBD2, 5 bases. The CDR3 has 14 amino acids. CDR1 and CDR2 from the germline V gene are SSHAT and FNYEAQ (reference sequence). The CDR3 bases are TGTGCTAGCAGCTTTGGCGGGAGCACAGATACGCAGTATTTT. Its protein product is CASSFGGSTDTQYF.

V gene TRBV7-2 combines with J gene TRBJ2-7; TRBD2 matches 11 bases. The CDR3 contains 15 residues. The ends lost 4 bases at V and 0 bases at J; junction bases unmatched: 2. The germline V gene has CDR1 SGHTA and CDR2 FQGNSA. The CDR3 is CASSSGTSGSYEQYF. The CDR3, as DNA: TGTGCCAGCAGCTCCGGGACTAGCGGCTCCTACGAGCAGTACTTC.

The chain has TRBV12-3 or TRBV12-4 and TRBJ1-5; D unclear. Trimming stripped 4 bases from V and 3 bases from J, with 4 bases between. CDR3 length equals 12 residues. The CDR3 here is CASSSNNQPQHF. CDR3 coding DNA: TGTGCCAGCAGTTCCAACAATCAGCCCCAGCATTTT.

The CDR3: CASKAYGAHTEAFF. The CDR3 region has the DNA TGCGCCAGCAAAGCCTATGGGGCGCACACTGAAGCTTTCTTT. The V call is TRBV10-2, the J call TRBJ1-1; a possible D gene is TRBD1 (5 bases). The germline CDR1 and CDR2 sequences are WSHSY and SAAADI. Trimming cost V 7 bases and J 3 bases, with 15 bases left between them. The CDR3 is made up of 14 amino acids.

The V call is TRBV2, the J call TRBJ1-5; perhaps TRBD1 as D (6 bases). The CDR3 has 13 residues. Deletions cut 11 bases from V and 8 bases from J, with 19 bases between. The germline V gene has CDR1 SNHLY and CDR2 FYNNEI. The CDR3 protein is CAGRLMSGEPQHF. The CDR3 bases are TGTGCCGGCCGACTCATGTCAGGGGAGCCCCAGCATTTT.

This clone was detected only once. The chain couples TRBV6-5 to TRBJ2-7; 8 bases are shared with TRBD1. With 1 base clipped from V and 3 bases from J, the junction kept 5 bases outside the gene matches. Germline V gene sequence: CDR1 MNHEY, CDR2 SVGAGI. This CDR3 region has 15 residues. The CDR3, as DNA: TGTGCCAGCAGTTACTATGCCGGACAGGGCTACGAGCAGTACTTC. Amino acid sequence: CASSYYAGQGYEQYF.

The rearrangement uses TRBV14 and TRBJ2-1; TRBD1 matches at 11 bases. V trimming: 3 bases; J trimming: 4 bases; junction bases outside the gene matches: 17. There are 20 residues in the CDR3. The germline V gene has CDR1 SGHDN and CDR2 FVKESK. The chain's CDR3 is CASSHPQLEDRGHYYNEQFF. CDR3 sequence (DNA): TGTGCCAGCAGCCACCCCCAACTGGAGGACAGGGGGCATTATTACAATGAGCAGTTCTTC.

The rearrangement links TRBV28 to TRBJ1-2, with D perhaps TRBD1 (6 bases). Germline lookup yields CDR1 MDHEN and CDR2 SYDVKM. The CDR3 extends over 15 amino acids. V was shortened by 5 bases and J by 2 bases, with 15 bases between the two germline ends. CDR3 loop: CASSTTGYHNYGYTF. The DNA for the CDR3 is TGTGCCAGCAGTACTACAGGGTACCACAACTATGGCTACACCTTC.

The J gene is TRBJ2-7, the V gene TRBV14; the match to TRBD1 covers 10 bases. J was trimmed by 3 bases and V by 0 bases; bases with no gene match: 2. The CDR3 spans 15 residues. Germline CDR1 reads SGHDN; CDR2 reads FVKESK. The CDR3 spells CASSQETGGGYEQYF. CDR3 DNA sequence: TGTGCCAGCAGCCAAGAGACAGGGGGCGGCTACGAGCAGTACTTC.

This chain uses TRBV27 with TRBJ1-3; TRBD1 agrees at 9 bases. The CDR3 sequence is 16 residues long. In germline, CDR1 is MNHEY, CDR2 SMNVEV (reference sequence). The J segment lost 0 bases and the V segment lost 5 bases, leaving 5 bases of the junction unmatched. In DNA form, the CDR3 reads TGTGCCAGCAGTACGGACAGGGGTGGCTCTGGAAACACCATATATTTT. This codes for CASSTDRGGSGNTIYF.

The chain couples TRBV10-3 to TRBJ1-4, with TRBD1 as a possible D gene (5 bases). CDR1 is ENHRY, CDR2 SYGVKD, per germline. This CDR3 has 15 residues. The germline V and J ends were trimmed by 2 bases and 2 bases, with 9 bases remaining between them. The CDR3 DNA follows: TGTGCCATCAGTGAGAGGGGAGGGACTAATGAAAAACTGTTTTTT. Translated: CAISERGGTNEKLFF.

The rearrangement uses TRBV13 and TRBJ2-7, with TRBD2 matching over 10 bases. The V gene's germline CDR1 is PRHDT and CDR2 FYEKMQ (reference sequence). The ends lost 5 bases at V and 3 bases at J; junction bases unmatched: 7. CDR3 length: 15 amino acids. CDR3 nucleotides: TGTGCCAGCAGCCCGGTTAGCGGGGGGAACTACGAGCAGTACTTC. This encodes CASSPVSGGNYEQYF.

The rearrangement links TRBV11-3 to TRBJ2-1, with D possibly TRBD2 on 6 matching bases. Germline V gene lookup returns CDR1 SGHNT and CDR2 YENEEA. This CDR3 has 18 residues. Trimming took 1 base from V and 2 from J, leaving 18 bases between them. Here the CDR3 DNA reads TGTGCCAGCAGCTTAGGCCCACCCTCACTAGCAACCTACAATGAGCAGTTCTTC. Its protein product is CASSLGPPSLATYNEQFF.

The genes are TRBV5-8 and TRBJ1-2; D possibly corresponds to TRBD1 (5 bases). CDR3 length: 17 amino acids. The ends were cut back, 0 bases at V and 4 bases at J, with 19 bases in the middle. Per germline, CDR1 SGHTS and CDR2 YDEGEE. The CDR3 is CASSLVETATGSYGYTF. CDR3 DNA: TGTGCCAGCAGCTTGGTAGAGACAGCAACTGGATCCTATGGCTACACCTTC.

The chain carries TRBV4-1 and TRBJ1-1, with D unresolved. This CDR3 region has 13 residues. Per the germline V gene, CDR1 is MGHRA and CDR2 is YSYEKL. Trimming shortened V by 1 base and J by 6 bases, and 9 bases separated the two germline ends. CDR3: CASSQGPWAEAFF. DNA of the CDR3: TGCGCCAGCAGCCAAGGACCTTGGGCTGAAGCTTTCTTT.

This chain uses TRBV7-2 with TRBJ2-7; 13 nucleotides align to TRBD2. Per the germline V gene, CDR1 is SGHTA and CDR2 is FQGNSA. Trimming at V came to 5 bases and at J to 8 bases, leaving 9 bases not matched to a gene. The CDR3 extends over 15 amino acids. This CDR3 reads CASSPGGLAGIQQYF. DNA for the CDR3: TGTGCCAGCAGCCCAGGGGGACTAGCGGGGATTCAGCAGTACTTC.

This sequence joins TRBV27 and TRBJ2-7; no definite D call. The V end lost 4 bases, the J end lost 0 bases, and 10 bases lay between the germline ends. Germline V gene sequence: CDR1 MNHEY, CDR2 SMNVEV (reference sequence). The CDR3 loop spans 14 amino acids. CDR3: CASSWASPSYEQYF. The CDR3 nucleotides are TGTGCCAGCAGTTGGGCTAGTCCCTCCTACGAGCAGTACTTC.

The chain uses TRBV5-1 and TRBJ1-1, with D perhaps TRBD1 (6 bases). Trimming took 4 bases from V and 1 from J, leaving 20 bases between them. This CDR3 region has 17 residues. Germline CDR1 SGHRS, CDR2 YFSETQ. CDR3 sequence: CASSAGALGPKNTEAFF. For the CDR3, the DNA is TGCGCCAGCAGCGCGGGGGCTCTCGGGCCCAAGAACACTGAAGCTTTCTTT.

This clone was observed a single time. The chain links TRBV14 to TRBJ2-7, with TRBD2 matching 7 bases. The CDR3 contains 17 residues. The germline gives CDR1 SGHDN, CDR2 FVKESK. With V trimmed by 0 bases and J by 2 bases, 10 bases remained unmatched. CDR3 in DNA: TGTGCCAGCAGCCAAGATAATACGCTAGCGGCAACCTACGAGCAGTACTTC. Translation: CASSQDNTLAATYEQYF.

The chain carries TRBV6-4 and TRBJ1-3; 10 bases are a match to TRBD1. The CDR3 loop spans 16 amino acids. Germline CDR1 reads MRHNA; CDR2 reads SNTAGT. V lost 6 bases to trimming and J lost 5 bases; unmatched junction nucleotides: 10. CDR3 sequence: CASRLGQGGSRNTIYF. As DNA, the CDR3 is TGTGCCAGCAGACTAGGACAGGGGGGTTCTAGAAACACCATATATTTT.

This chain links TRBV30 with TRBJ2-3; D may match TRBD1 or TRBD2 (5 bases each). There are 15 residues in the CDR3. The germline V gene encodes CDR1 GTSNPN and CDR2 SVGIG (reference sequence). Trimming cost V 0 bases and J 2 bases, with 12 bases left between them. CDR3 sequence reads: CAWSVGDGYTDTQYF. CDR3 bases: TGTGCCTGGAGTGTGGGGGACGGATACACAGATACGCAGTATTTT.

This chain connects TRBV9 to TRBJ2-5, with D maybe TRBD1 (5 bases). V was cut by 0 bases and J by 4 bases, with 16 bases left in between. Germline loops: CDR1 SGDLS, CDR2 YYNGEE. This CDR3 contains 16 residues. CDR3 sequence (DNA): TGTGCCAGCAGCGTAGAGGGGCTGGGGCGAGTAGAGACCCAGTACTTC. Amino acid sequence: CASSVEGLGRVETQYF.

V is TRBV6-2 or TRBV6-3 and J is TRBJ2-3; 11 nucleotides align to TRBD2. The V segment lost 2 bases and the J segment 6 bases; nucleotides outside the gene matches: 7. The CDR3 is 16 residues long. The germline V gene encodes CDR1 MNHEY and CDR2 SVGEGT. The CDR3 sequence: CASSYRGTSGSDTQYF. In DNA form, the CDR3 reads TGTGCCAGCAGTTACCGGGGGACTAGCGGATCCGATACGCAGTATTTT.

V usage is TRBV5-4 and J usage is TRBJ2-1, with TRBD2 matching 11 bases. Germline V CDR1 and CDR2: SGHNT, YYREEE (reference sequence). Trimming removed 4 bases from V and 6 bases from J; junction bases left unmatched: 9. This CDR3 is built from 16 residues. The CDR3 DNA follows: TGTGCCAGCAGCCCCCTGGTAGCGGGAGGGGGCAATGAGCAGTTCTTC. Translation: CASSPLVAGGGNEQFF.

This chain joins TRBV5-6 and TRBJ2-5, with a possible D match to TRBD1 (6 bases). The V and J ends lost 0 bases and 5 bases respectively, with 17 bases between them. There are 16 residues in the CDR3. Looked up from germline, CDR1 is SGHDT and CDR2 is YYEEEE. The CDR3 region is CASSLARQENGETQYF. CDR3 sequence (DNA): TGTGCCAGCAGCTTGGCCAGACAGGAGAACGGGGAGACCCAGTACTTC.

As DNA, the CDR3 is TGTGCCAGCAGCACGGGGGGGGACACTGAAGCTTTCTTT. Its translation is CASSTGGDTEAFF. The rearrangement joins TRBV2 to TRBJ1-1; TRBD1 is a possible D gene (5 bases). The CDR3 spans 13 residues. Trimming shortened V by 6 bases and J by 3 bases, and 11 bases separated the two germline ends. Germline V CDR1 and CDR2: SNHLY, FYNNEI.

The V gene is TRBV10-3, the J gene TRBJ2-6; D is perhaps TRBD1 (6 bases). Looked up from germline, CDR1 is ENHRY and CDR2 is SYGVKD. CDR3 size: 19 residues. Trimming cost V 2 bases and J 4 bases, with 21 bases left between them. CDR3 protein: CAISEAGRDTALGANVLTF. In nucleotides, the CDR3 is TGTGCCATCAGTGAGGCCGGCCGGGACACCGCCCTGGGGGCCAACGTCCTGACTTTC.

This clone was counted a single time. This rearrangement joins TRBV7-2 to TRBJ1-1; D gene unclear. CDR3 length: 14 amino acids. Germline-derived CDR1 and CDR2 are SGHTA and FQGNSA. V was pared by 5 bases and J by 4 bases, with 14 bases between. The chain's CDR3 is CASSLLKIGTEAFF. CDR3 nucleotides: TGTGCCAGCAGCCTTTTAAAGATCGGCACTGAAGCTTTCTTT. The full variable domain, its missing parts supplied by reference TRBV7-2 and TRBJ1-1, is GAGVSQSPSNKVTEKGKDVELRCDPISGHTALYWYRQSLGQGLEFLIYFQGNSAPDKSGLPSDRFSAERTGGSVSTLTIQRTQQEDSAVYLCASSLLKIGTEAFFGQGTRLTVV.

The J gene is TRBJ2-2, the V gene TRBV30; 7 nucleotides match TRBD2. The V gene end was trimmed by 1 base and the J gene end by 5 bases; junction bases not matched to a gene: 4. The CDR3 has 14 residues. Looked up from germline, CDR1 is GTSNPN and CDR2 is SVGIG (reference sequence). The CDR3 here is CAWSDASGTGELFF. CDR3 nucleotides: TGTGCCTGGAGTGATGCTAGCGGAACCGGGGAGCTGTTTTTT.